This TCR beta chain was identified during a study of cytomegalovirus exposure and HLA in healthy donors. Study outcomes and limitations: A missense variant in DCLRE1C was later tied to TCR beta V- and J-gene trimming. Further analysis was carried out later, and it showed several of the most significant clusters appearing linked to common viral pathogens. The classifier was said to identify cytomegalovirus status with high specificity and sensitivity. Researchers counted 164 TCR beta chains as cytomegalovirus-associated.

CDR3 length: 17 residues. V was clipped by 2 bases and J by 0 bases, with 17 bases between them. Germline assignment: CDR1 LGHNA and CDR2 YNFKEQ. PCR was performed using 60 Vbeta and 13 Jbeta primers. Profiled with immunoSEQ multiplex PCR; TCRdb holds only in-frame clones, not every one. The sample carries 95,000 to 150,000 clones, roughly 80% recorded once. Turning to this clone: Its matching antigen is unknown.

The TCR originated in a woman aged 40 to 49 in good health and CMV-seronegative. The source material was PBMCs. The genes are TRBV4-2 and TRBJ2-7, with D possibly being TRBD1 (5 bases). CDR3 loop: CASSQPFDRKNSYEQYF. The CDR3 DNA reads TGTGCCAGCAGCCAACCCTTCGACAGAAAGAACTCCTACGAGCAGTACTTC.